This is a list of T cell receptor beta chains from one sample in a study of T-cell reconstitution after alpha-beta-depleted transplantation in children. TCRdb ran MiXCR on the PCR reads and lists one entry per CDR3 protein. Of approximately 230,000 distinct CDR3 sequences listed, roughly a quarter are singletons. This specimen was PBMCs, mostly from graft donor cells, taken 360 days after TCRalphabeta/CD19-depleted stem cell transplant. Receptors originate from a female patient aged 2-9 years who had a stem cell transplant for congenital amegakaryocytic thrombocytopenia, so the T cells may come from the graft donor. Both conserved end residues are part of each CDR3. Each record gives: J gene, clone size, V gene, D gene, CDR3 DNA, CDR3 protein. A D gene is named only where the DNA matches it firmly. Size is omitted from some rows. Given values are once, few, many or a class for expanded clones.

TRBJ1-2	few	TRBV30	.	TGTGCCTGGAGTAACTATAACTATGGCTACACCTTC	CAWSNYNYGYTF
TRBJ2-7	.	TRBV4-2	.	TGTGCCAGCAGCCAAGATCTGGCGATCTACGAGCAGTACTTC	CASSQDLAIYEQYF
TRBJ2-7	.	TRBV6-1	.	TGTGCCAGCAGGAGACAGGAAGGAGGCGAGCAGTACTTC	CASRRQEGGEQYF
TRBJ2-5	.	TRBV12-3/TRBV12-4	.	TGTGCCAGCAGTTTAGGGGCCAAAGAGACCCAGTACTTC	CASSLGAKETQYF
TRBJ2-1	.	TRBV5-1	TRBD2	TGCGCCAGCAGCTTTATTAGCGGGGAGAATGAGCAGTTCTTC	CASSFISGENEQFF
TRBJ1-1	few	TRBV10-3	.	TGTGCCATCAGTGAGCCTAATTTGAACACTGAAGCTTTCTTT	CAISEPNLNTEAFF
TRBJ1-4	few	TRBV27	TRBD1	TGTGCCAGCAGTAGGGGACAGGGGGACGAAAAACTGTTTTTT	CASSRGQGDEKLFF
TRBJ1-3	few	TRBV15	.	TGTGCCACCAGCAGAGTCCCACGCTCTGGAAACACCATATATTTT	CATSRVPRSGNTIYF
TRBJ2-2	.	TRBV6-2/TRBV6-3	.	TGTGCCAGCAGTCCCGCCAAGAACACCGGGGAGCTGTTTTTT	CASSPAKNTGELFF
TRBJ1-6	few	TRBV12-3/TRBV12-4	TRBD1	TGTGCCAGCAGCCAACCCGGGACAGGGTCTGCACCCCTCCACTTT	CASSQPGTGSAPLHF
TRBJ1-1	.	TRBV7-8	.	TGTGCCAGCAGCTTAGCCCCACGAGGCACCGAAGCTTTCTTT	CASSLAPRGTEAFF